These 3 T cell receptor beta chains came from one sample sequenced in a study of identical twins (dated by TCRdb to about 2016). The library was generated by 5' RACE. Data came from an Illumina HiSeq 2000. TCRdb redid the processing of the public reads, applying fastp at Q25 and MiXCR, and retained in-frame beta chains. When rows share a CDR3 protein, they turn into one entry using the most common DNA and genes. In this sample the table shows some 240,000 distinct CDR3 sequences, about 9% of which occur a single time. Roughly 3.1% of the sample belongs to the ten largest clones. The same sample was also studied in work on yellow fever vaccine responses in identical twins.

The sequenced sample was CD8+ T cells sorted from blood. The receptors shown here come from a woman aged 18-35 years in good health.

There are many counts of this clonotype. V gene TRBV29-1 combines with J gene TRBJ2-7; 9 nucleotides match TRBD1. Losses at the gene ends were 2 bases for V and 4 bases for J; bases not matched to a gene: 3. CDR1 is SQVTM and CDR2 is ANQGSEA in the germline V gene. The CDR3 is 13 residues long. CDR3 in amino acids: CSVELQGAYEQYF. The DNA for the CDR3 is TGCAGCGTTGAATTACAGGGGGCATACGAGCAGTACTTC.

The chain uses TRBV12-1 and TRBJ2-1; the DNA was not used to check the table's D call, TRBD2. TRBV12-1 is classified as a pseudogene. This CDR3 spans 21 amino acids. As DNA, the CDR3 is TGTGCCAGCAGCTCCCGCTGGGTTGCGGGGGTCCACGACAGCTCCTACAATGAGCAGTTCTTC. Amino acids: CASSSRWVAGVHDSSYNEQFF.

This clonotype was detected a few times. V usage is TRBV4-1 and J usage is TRBJ2-1, with 8 bases that match TRBD2. From germline, CDR1 is MGHRA and CDR2 YSYEKL. Trimming removed 3 bases from V and 2 bases from J; junction bases left unmatched: 9. There are 17 residues in the CDR3. The CDR3 coding sequence is TGCGCCAGCAGCCATCCCCCGGGGGGGAGTCCCTACAATGAGCAGTTCTTC. It codes for CASSHPPGGSPYNEQFF.